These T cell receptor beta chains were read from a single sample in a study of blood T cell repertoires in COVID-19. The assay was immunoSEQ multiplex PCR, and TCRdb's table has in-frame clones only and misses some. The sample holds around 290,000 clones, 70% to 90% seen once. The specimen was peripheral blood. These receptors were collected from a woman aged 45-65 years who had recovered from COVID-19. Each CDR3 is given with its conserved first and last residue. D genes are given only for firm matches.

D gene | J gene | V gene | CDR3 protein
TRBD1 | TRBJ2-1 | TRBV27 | CASSYPGQEQFF
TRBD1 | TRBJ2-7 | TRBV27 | CASTEGQGRGEQYF
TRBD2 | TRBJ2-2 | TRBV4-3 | CASSQGPAGDVTGELFF
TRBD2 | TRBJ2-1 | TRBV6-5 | CASSYSTSPRYNEQFF
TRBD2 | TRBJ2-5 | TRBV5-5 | CASSLFVGAGEETQYF
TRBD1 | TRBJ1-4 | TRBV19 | CAAGQGNEKLFF
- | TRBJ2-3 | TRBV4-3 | CASSLQGDSVGTDTQYF
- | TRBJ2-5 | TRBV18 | CASSRTGYETQYF
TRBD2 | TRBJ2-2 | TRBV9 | CASSVGLAGAWTGELFF
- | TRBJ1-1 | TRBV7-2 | CASSLAQGNTEAFF
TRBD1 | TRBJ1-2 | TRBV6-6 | CASSKGQGGYGYTF